The 11 T cell receptor beta chains in this list originate from one sample, sequenced in a study of blood T cell repertoires in COVID-19. Some clones are missing from TCRdb's copy, which holds only in-frame ones; the method was immunoSEQ multiplex PCR. Altogether around 470,000 clones are present, 89% being singletons, with the ten largest covering over 0.7%. The sample was peripheral blood. Receptor source: a man between 18 and 35 years old with COVID-19, enrolled during active disease.

J is TRBJ2-7 and V is TRBV11-3, with TRBD2 matching over 7 bases. V lost 2 bases, J lost 1 base, and 5 bases stayed unmatched. The CDR3 contains 15 residues. Looked up from germline, CDR1 is SGHNT and CDR2 is YENEEA. The CDR3, as DNA: TGTGCCAGCAGCTTAATGGCTAGCGGATCCTACGAGCAGTACTTC. Translated: CASSLMASGSYEQYF. The full variable domain, with the rest looked up from reference TRBV11-3 and TRBJ2-7, is EAGVVQSPRYKIIEKKQPVAFWCNPISGHNTLYWYLQNLGQGPELLIRYENEEAVDDSQLPKDRFSAERLKGVDSTLKIQPAELGDSAVYLCASSLMASGSYEQYFGPGTRLTVT.

In regard to this clone: Other DNA sequences within the sample encode an identical CDR3. The CDR3 DNA sequence: TGTGCCAGCAGTCTTAGCGGGACCGGGGAGCTGTTTTTT. The encoded protein is CASSLSGTGELFF. The chain recombines TRBV6-5 with TRBJ2-2; TRBD2 aligns across 7 bases. Germline V lookup: CDR1 MNHEY, CDR2 SVGAGI. The CDR3 sequence is 13 residues long. J gave up 5 bases and V 5 bases, and 2 bases lay outside the gene matches.

The chain has TRBV19 and TRBJ2-1; TRBD1 agrees at 9 bases. J gave up 7 bases and V 4 bases, and 8 bases lay outside the gene matches. CDR3 size: 15 residues. CDR1 is LNHDA and CDR2 is SQIVND in the germline V gene (reference sequence). CDR3 DNA sequence: TGTGCCAGTAGTAGAGGGACAGGGAAGGGGAATGAGCAGTTCTTC. It specifies CASSRGTGKGNEQFF.

The chain recombines TRBV21-1 with TRBJ2-4; the table's TRBD1 call for D was not verified on the DNA. TRBV21-1 is described as a pseudogene. The CDR3 is 19 amino acids. Here the CDR3 DNA reads TGTGCCAGCAGCAAACCCGGGACAGTGGTTGTTTGGGCTGGCTACATTCAGTACTTC. It yields the protein CASSKPGTVVVWAGYIQYF.

The V gene is TRBV7-2, the J gene TRBJ2-1; 10 bases agree with TRBD2. In germline, CDR1 is SGHTA, CDR2 FQGNSA. J lost 5 bases, V lost 0 bases, and 7 bases had no gene match. The CDR3 extends over 17 amino acids. The CDR3 here is CASSLALGLAVNNEQFF. CDR3 nucleotide sequence: TGTGCCAGCAGCTTAGCATTAGGACTAGCGGTTAACAATGAGCAGTTCTTC.

This clone has a single count. The V and J genes are TRBV7-2 and TRBJ1-4; 9 bases are shared with TRBD1. The V gene end was trimmed by 1 base and the J gene end by 8 bases; junction bases not matched to a gene: 5. CDR3 length equals 15 residues. The germline V gene has CDR1 SGHTA and CDR2 FQGNSA. The CDR3 DNA reads as TGTGCCAGCAGCTTAGAGGACAGGGGAGGAGAAAAACTGTTTTTT. Translation: CASSLEDRGGEKLFF.

This chain connects TRBV9 to TRBJ2-1, with 9 nucleotides matching TRBD1. The CDR3 spans 14 residues. Unmatched junction bases numbered 7, after V lost 3 bases and J lost 9 bases. CDR1 is SGDLS, CDR2 YYNGEE, per germline. CDR3 region: CASSASRDRVEQFF. For the CDR3, the DNA is TGTGCCAGCAGCGCGTCCCGGGACAGGGTTGAGCAGTTCTTC.

The CDR3 here is CASSLGSRASNEKLFF. Written as DNA, the CDR3 is TGTGCCAGCAGCTTAGGATCCAGGGCATCAAATGAAAAACTGTTTTTT. This sequence joins TRBV7-9 and TRBJ1-4; maybe TRBD1 (5 bases). Germline lookup yields CDR1 SEHNR and CDR2 FQNEAQ (reference sequence). Trimming removed 1 base at V and 5 bases at J, with 14 bases between. The CDR3 loop spans 16 amino acids.

The chain recombines TRBV12-5 with TRBJ2-7; D remains ambiguous. Germline V gene sequence: CDR1 LGHNT, CDR2 FRNRAP. This CDR3 spans 11 amino acids. V lost 7 bases to trimming and J lost 1 base, with 5 bases between them. As DNA, the CDR3 is TGTGCTAGTGCCGTGTCCTACGAGCAGTACTTC. This gives the protein CASAVSYEQYF. The complete variable domain, with remaining parts taken from reference TRBV12-5 and TRBJ2-7, reads DARVTQTPRHKVTEMGQEVTMRCQPILGHNTVFWYRQTMMQGLELLAYFRNRAPLDDSGMPKDRFSAEMPDATLATLKIQPSEPRDSAVYFCASAVSYEQYFGPGTRLTVT.

The CDR3 loop is CASSLGAGPGEQYF. Here the CDR3 DNA reads TGTGCCAGCAGCTTAGGGGCGGGGCCGGGGGAGCAGTACTTC. The chain joins TRBV11-2 to TRBJ2-7; weak D call: TRBD2 (6 bases). The CDR3 is made up of 14 amino acids. Trimming removed 1 base from V and 7 bases from J, with 14 bases in between. Germline CDR1 is SGHAT and CDR2 is FQNNGV. The full variable domain, completed using reference TRBV11-2 and TRBJ2-7, is EAGVAQSPRYKIIEKRQSVAFWCNPISGHATLYWYQQILGQGPKLLIQFQNNGVVDDSQLPKDRFSAERLKGVDSTLKIQPAKLEDSAVYLCASSLGAGPGEQYFGPGTRLTVT.

The CDR3 loop reads CASRGRQGFGETQYF. CDR3 DNA: TGTGCCAGCAGGGGACGACAGGGGTTTGGAGAGACCCAGTACTTC. J is TRBJ2-5 and V is TRBV6-5; the match to TRBD1 covers 8 bases. In germline, CDR1 is MNHEY, CDR2 SVGAGI. The CDR3 extends over 15 amino acids. The trim removed 6 bases at V and 4 bases at J, leaving 10 bases unmatched.